Detailed here is one TCR beta chain. The sample originates from a study of CD8 T cells in Susac syndrome. RNA was extracted with the RNeasy kit, and a quantity of about 0.45 to 1 ug was reverse transcribed using random hexamers. TCRdb independently ran MiXCR on the immunoSEQ multiplex PCR reads; one entry per CDR3 protein. The sample holds about 300,000 distinct CDR3 sequences, around nine tenths seen once. Germline V gene lookup returns CDR1 MNHEY and CDR2 SMNVEV (reference sequence). The CDR3 has 14 amino acids. Deletions cut 2 bases from V and 2 bases from J, with 10 bases between. The TCR was taken from a human donor with multiple sclerosis. J is TRBJ2-7 and V is TRBV27, with D unresolved. The sequenced sample was CD8+ T cells from PBMCs. For the CDR3, the DNA is TGTGCCAGCAGTTTAACCTCAAATACCTACGAGCAGTACTTC. Amino acids: CASSLTSNTYEQYF.